The clone carrying this T cell receptor (beta chain) was observed once. This entry is derived from a study of shared clonotypes between healthy human individuals. Several immunoSEQ plates received, in even portions, the genomic DNA of each subset. The data were produced by immunoSEQ multiplex PCR, yet TCRdb's version contains in-frame clones alone and is incomplete. The sample has about a million clones, 75% seen once. CDR1 and CDR2 from the germline V gene are GTSNPN and SVGIG (reference sequence). The CDR3 runs to 15 residues. This chain joins TRBV30 and TRBJ2-5, with unresolved D. TRBJ2-7 explains the end of the DNA better; the J call may be wrong. Sequencing was carried out using memory CD4+ T cells sorted from blood. Noted subset: CD45RA-negative fraction. The receptor's source is a man younger than 35 in good health. CDR3 in DNA: TGTGCCTGGAGTGTAGGCGCCAGTACAACCTACGAGCAGTACTTC. Translated, it gives CAWSVGASTTYEQYF.